This T cell receptor beta chain was obtained from a study of T cells in Graves' hyperthyroidism and ophthalmopathy. In its sample, this clonotype was seen many times. RNA transcripts gave rise to amplified TCR beta CDR3 regions. Initially, a first-round RT-PCR of the TCR CDR3 employed the HTBI primer set. TCRdb reanalysed the multiplex PCR reads using MiXCR and keeps one entry per CDR3 protein. This table has about 640,000 distinct CDR3 sequences, 20% to 25% appearing once. CDR3 length equals 15 residues. Germline CDR1 and CDR2: SGHTA and FQGNSA. Between the trimmed V and J ends, which lost 5 bases and 6 bases, there was a span of 20 bases.

This TCR was recovered from a man between 25 and 39 years old with Graves' ophthalmopathy. Material for sequencing was blood. The chain links TRBV7-2 to TRBJ2-7, with D hard to call. The CDR3 sequence: CASSEDGPTATEQYF. The CDR3 DNA is TGTGCCAGCAGCGAAGACGGACCAACAGCTACCGAGCAGTACTTC. Supplemented by reference TRBV7-2 and TRBJ2-7, the full variable domain reads GAGVSQSPSNKVTEKGKDVELRCDPISGHTALYWYRQSLGQGLEFLIYFQGNSAPDKSGLPSDRFSAERTGGSVSTLTIQRTQQEDSAVYLCASSEDGPTATEQYFGPGTRLTVT.